These 30 T cell receptor beta chains share one sample of origin, sequenced in a study of blood T cell repertoires in COVID-19. The data were produced by immunoSEQ multiplex PCR, yet TCRdb's version contains in-frame clones alone and is incomplete. The sample holds about 210,000 clones; 70% to 85% are singletons and the top ten take 9.7%. The source material was peripheral blood. The origin of the receptors is a man aged 50 to 60 with active or convalescent COVID-19.

This chain connects TRBV6-1 to TRBJ1-5; D gene uncertain. V lost 1 base to trimming and J lost 6 bases, with 7 bases between them. Germline CDR1 MNHNS, CDR2 SASEGT. This CDR3 spans 13 amino acids. CDR3 loop: CASSEGFGQPQHF. CDR3 nucleotide sequence: TGTGCCAGCAGTGAAGGATTCGGTCAGCCCCAGCATTTT.

The chain uses TRBV7-2 and TRBJ1-1, with 7 bases lining up with TRBD1. Looked up from germline, CDR1 is SGHTA and CDR2 is FQGNSA. The CDR3 loop spans 14 amino acids. After removal of 5 bases from V and 11 bases from J, the junction contained 14 bases not matched to a gene. The CDR3 DNA sequence: TGTGCCAGCAGCACCGGACAGGCCACCTCGATTGCTTTCTTT. Translated: CASSTGQATSIAFF.

The chain has TRBV6-4 and TRBJ2-5; TRBD1 aligns across 7 bases. The germline CDR1 and CDR2 sequences are MRHNA and SNTAGT. The CDR3 contains 13 residues. V lost 11 bases, J lost 2 bases, and 8 bases stayed unmatched. As DNA, the CDR3 is TGTGCCGGGACCGAGGGACAGCAAGAGACCCAGTACTTC. Its protein product is CAGTEGQQETQYF.

The chain links TRBV6-2 or TRBV6-3 to TRBJ2-5; 14 bases map to TRBD2. This CDR3 region has 17 residues. V was pared by 4 bases and J by 5 bases, with 9 bases of the junction left unmatched. CDR1 and CDR2 from the germline V gene are MNHEY and SVGEGT. The CDR3 region has the DNA TGTGCCAGCAGTTTCTCGGGACTAGCGGGAGTGCGTGAGACCCAGTACTTC. Its protein is CASSFSGLAGVRETQYF.

This chain joins TRBV7-2 and TRBJ2-7; 10 positions match TRBD1. V shed 4 bases and J 2 bases; nucleotides not matched to a gene: 2. This CDR3 has 14 residues. Germline assignment: CDR1 SGHTA and CDR2 FQGNSA. In DNA, the CDR3 is TGTGCCAGCAGCTCGGACAGGGGGACCTACGAGCAGTACTTC. This sequence encodes CASSSDRGTYEQYF. The full variable domain, rest sourced from reference TRBV7-2 and TRBJ2-7, is GAGVSQSPSNKVTEKGKDVELRCDPISGHTALYWYRQSLGQGLEFLIYFQGNSAPDKSGLPSDRFSAERTGGSVSTLTIQRTQQEDSAVYLCASSSDRGTYEQYFGPGTRLTVT.

This clone was picked up one time. The chain uses TRBV10-3 and TRBJ1-1; D gene unclear. The ends were cut back, 3 bases at V and 3 bases at J, with 5 bases in the middle. The CDR3 is 12 residues long. Germline values: CDR1 ENHRY, CDR2 SYGVKD. In DNA, the CDR3 is TGTGCCATCAGTGACTCCTACACTGAAGCTTTCTTT. Its protein is CAISDSYTEAFF.

CDR3 sequence reads: CASSLVPAGSYGYTF. The CDR3 bases are TGTGCCAGCAGCTTAGTCCCCGCGGGGAGCTATGGCTACACCTTC. The chain carries TRBV7-9 and TRBJ1-2, with unresolved D. CDR1 and CDR2 (germline): SEHNR, FQNEAQ (reference sequence). Trimming took off 1 base at V and 4 bases at J, with 13 bases between the two ends. This CDR3 spans 15 amino acids.

The V gene is TRBV4-3, the J gene TRBJ2-1; the match to TRBD2 covers 7 bases. The CDR3 has 17 amino acids. Germline V lookup: CDR1 LGHNA, CDR2 YSLEER. Germline trimming cut 0 bases from V and 7 bases from J; bases unmatched to any gene: 12. DNA of the CDR3: TGCGCCAGCAGCCAAGAGCCAGCGGGGATTTATTTTAATGAGCAGTTCTTC. This codes for CASSQEPAGIYFNEQFF.

The J gene is TRBJ2-7, the V gene TRBV7-2; 9 positions match TRBD2. The CDR3 consists of 15 residues. The V gene end was trimmed by 5 bases and the J gene end by 0 bases; junction bases not matched to a gene: 5. Germline CDR1 and CDR2: SGHTA and FQGNSA. The DNA for the CDR3 is TGTGCCAGCAGCGAAGCTAGCGGGGTCTCCTACGAGCAGTACTTC. It encodes CASSEASGVSYEQYF.

The rearrangement joins TRBV29-1 to TRBJ2-5, with TRBD2 matching 12 bases. CDR1 is SQVTM and CDR2 is ANQGSEA in the germline V gene. J gave up 7 bases and V 7 bases, and 10 bases lay outside the gene matches. CDR3 size: 14 residues. CDR3 DNA: TGCAGCGGACTAGCGGGAGCGCCTTCCAGGACCCAGTACTTC. It encodes CSGLAGAPSRTQYF.

The rearrangement joins TRBV29-1 to TRBJ2-1; TRBD2 agrees at 8 bases. Germline V gene sequence: CDR1 SQVTM, CDR2 ANQGSEA. The CDR3 is 14 amino acids. J gave up 10 bases and V 5 bases, and 13 bases lay outside the gene matches. CDR3 nucleotide sequence: TGCAGCGTTCGGGCGGGAGGTGGGAAAAAGGAGCAGTTCTTC. Translating it yields CSVRAGGGKKEQFF.

The chain is built from TRBV9 and TRBJ2-2; a weak D match, TRBD1 (6 bases). Trimming took 0 bases from V and 7 from J, leaving 13 bases between them. This CDR3 has 15 residues. Germline V lookup: CDR1 SGDLS, CDR2 YYNGEE. The CDR3 sequence: CASSVAPQGSGELFF. The CDR3 region has the DNA TGTGCCAGCAGCGTAGCCCCACAGGGAAGCGGGGAGCTGTTTTTT.

The gene calls are TRBV3-1 (or the pseudogene TRBV3-2) and TRBJ2-1, with D uncertain. In germline, CDR1 is LGHDT, CDR2 YNNKEL (reference sequence). CDR3 length equals 13 residues. The V end lost 4 bases, the J end lost 10 bases, and 14 bases lay between the germline ends. The CDR3 bases are TGTGCCAGCAGCCCCGCTAACCGCAGGGAGCAGTTCTTC. This encodes CASSPANRREQFF.

The chain uses TRBV4-1 and TRBJ1-6; 7 bases are a match to TRBD1. The CDR3 consists of 17 residues. CDR1 is MGHRA, CDR2 YSYEKL, per germline. The junction had 6 bases not matched to a gene; V was cut back by 1 base and J by 3 bases. CDR3 sequence reads: CASSQGTRGNYNSPLHF. The CDR3 region has the DNA TGCGCCAGCAGCCAAGGTACCAGGGGGAACTATAATTCACCCCTCCACTTT.

This chain links TRBV6-5 with TRBJ2-1; no definite D call. V was pared by 1 base and J by 7 bases, with 8 bases between. The CDR3 contains 13 residues. Germline CDR1 reads MNHEY; CDR2 reads SVGAGI. The CDR3 region is CASSYLQMNEQFF. The CDR3 nucleotides read TGTGCCAGCAGTTACTTACAGATGAATGAGCAGTTCTTC.

The chain combines TRBV7-3 with TRBJ2-1; 12 positions match TRBD2. Germline-derived CDR1 and CDR2 are SGHTA and FQGTGA. V shed 4 bases, J shed 4 bases, and the junction held 8 bases outside the gene matches. The CDR3 is made up of 17 amino acids. The CDR3 sequence: CASSSTSGGTFYNEQFF. Here the CDR3 DNA reads TGTGCCAGCAGCTCCACTAGCGGGGGGACCTTTTACAATGAGCAGTTCTTC.

The chain joins TRBV27 to TRBJ1-5; D is ambiguous. The CDR3 is 14 residues long. Germline V gives CDR1 MNHEY, CDR2 SMNVEV (reference sequence). V lost 7 bases and J 5 bases, leaving 15 bases between the germline ends. The CDR3 sequence is CASKAAGSHQPQHF. The CDR3 DNA sequence: TGTGCCAGCAAAGCTGCGGGTTCTCATCAGCCCCAGCATTTT.

V and J are TRBV10-1 and TRBJ1-5; TRBD1 might be the D (5 bases). Germline CDR1 WNHNN, CDR2 SYGVQD (reference sequence). Trimming stripped 6 bases from V and 2 bases from J, with 35 bases between. The CDR3 is made up of 22 amino acids. CDR3 sequence reads: CASSDRVAQHVMVGVGNQPQHF. Here the CDR3 DNA reads TGCGCCAGCAGCGACAGAGTAGCCCAACATGTTATGGTAGGTGTCGGCAATCAGCCCCAGCATTTT.

The V call is TRBV6-5, the J call TRBJ1-3; 9 nucleotides align to TRBD1. Germline-derived CDR1 and CDR2 are MNHEY and SVGAGI. The ends lost 7 bases at V and 4 bases at J; junction bases unmatched: 5. The CDR3 length is 14 residues. The CDR3, as DNA: TGTGCCAGCAAACAGGGGGCAGAAGGAAACACCATATATTTT. Protein sequence: CASKQGAEGNTIYF.

V usage is TRBV5-8 and J usage is TRBJ2-1; TRBD2 is a possible D gene (6 bases). The CDR3 is 14 amino acids. Germline V CDR1 and CDR2: SGHTS, YDEGEE. V shed 3 bases and J shed 4 bases, with 11 bases lying between them. The CDR3 sequence is CASSYKGGYNEQFF. The CDR3 DNA is TGTGCCAGCAGCTACAAGGGAGGTTACAATGAGCAGTTCTTC.

The chain's CDR3 is CASSLADRGRETQYF. CDR3 in DNA: TGTGCCAGCAGCTTGGCCGATAGGGGAAGAGAGACCCAGTACTTC. J is TRBJ2-5 and V is TRBV5-4, with D maybe TRBD1 (5 bases). V was cut by 0 bases and J by 4 bases, with 13 bases left in between. The CDR3 extends over 15 amino acids. Germline CDR1 and CDR2: SGHNT and YYREEE (reference sequence).

This chain connects TRBV5-6 to TRBJ2-1; D uncertain. V was trimmed by 2 bases and J by 0 bases, leaving 9 bases between them. Germline values: CDR1 SGHDT, CDR2 YYEEEE. This CDR3 is built from 15 residues. CDR3 in DNA: TGTGCCAGCAGCTTTGGCGGCGGCTCCTACAATGAGCAGTTCTTC. Amino acid sequence: CASSFGGGSYNEQFF. Filled out from reference TRBV5-6 and TRBJ2-1, the complete variable domain reads DAGVTQSPTHLIKTRGQQVTLRCSPKSGHDTVSWYQQALGQGPQFIFQYYEEEERQRGNFPDRFSGHQFPNYSSELNVNALLLGDSALYLCASSFGGGSYNEQFFGPGTRLTVL.

This rearrangement joins TRBV6-2 or TRBV6-3 to TRBJ2-7; D unclear. From germline, CDR1 is MNHEY and CDR2 SVGEGT. With 7 bases removed from V and 6 bases from J, the gap between germline ends came to 16 bases. The CDR3 loop spans 13 amino acids. CDR3 region: CASTPDTLGEQYV. The DNA for the CDR3 is TGTGCCAGCACCCCAGACACCTTGGGCGAGCAGTACGTC.

This chain connects TRBV7-9 to TRBJ2-1; TRBD2 aligns across 8 bases. From germline, CDR1 is SEHNR and CDR2 FQNEAQ (reference sequence). Germline trimming cut 2 bases from V and 1 base from J; bases unmatched to any gene: 1. The CDR3 totals 15 residues. CDR3 in DNA: TGTGCCAGCAGCTTAAGCGGGAGTTCCTACAATGAGCAGTTCTTC. Encoded protein: CASSLSGSSYNEQFF.

The chain carries TRBV7-9 and TRBJ1-5; 7 bases align to TRBD1. The CDR3 covers 15 residues. V shed 1 base and J 1 base; nucleotides not matched to a gene: 1. In germline, CDR1 is SEHNR, CDR2 FQNEAQ (reference sequence). The CDR3 protein is CASSLGDRSNQPQHF. In DNA form, the CDR3 reads TGTGCCAGCAGCTTAGGGGACAGAAGCAATCAGCCCCAGCATTTT.

The rearrangement links TRBV11-2 to TRBJ2-5; 11 bases are shared with TRBD2. The CDR3 spans 14 residues. Germline CDR1 is SGHAT and CDR2 is FQNNGV. J gave up 6 bases and V 3 bases, and 3 bases lay outside the gene matches. This chain's CDR3 is CASSFLAGGQTQYF. The CDR3 DNA reads TGTGCCAGCAGCTTTCTAGCGGGGGGTCAGACCCAGTACTTC. The full variable domain, in which reference TRBV11-2 and TRBJ2-5 provide the parts outside the CDR3, is EAGVAQSPRYKIIEKRQSVAFWCNPISGHATLYWYQQILGQGPKLLIQFQNNGVVDDSQLPKDRFSAERLKGVDSTLKIQPAKLEDSAVYLCASSFLAGGQTQYFGPGTRLLVL.

The V and J genes are TRBV11-2 and TRBJ1-2; D is unclear. CDR1 is SGHAT, CDR2 FQNNGV, per germline. V shed 4 bases and J shed 8 bases, with 20 bases lying between them. This CDR3 is built from 15 residues. The CDR3 loop reads CASSSIAGPLRGYTF. CDR3 in DNA: TGTGCCAGCAGCTCTATTGCAGGTCCCCTCCGGGGCTACACCTTC.

J is TRBJ2-5 and V is TRBV7-2, with 9 bases matching TRBD2. Germline-derived CDR1 and CDR2 are SGHTA and FQGNSA. The CDR3 totals 13 residues. V was pared by 6 bases and J by 3 bases, with 2 bases of the junction left unmatched. The CDR3 protein is CASRRLAEETQYF. DNA of the CDR3: TGTGCCAGCAGGAGACTAGCGGAAGAGACCCAGTACTTC.

The chain carries TRBV6-4 and TRBJ2-3; the D gene is possibly TRBD2 (6 bases). V dropped 3 bases and J dropped 1 base, with 8 bases sitting between them. This CDR3 is 14 amino acids long. The V gene's germline CDR1 is MRHNA and CDR2 SNTAGT. The CDR3 region is CASSEGGGTDTQYF. The CDR3 nucleotides are TGTGCCAGCAGTGAAGGCGGGGGCACAGATACGCAGTATTTT.

V is TRBV29-1 and J is TRBJ1-4; a possible D gene is TRBD1 (5 bases). V was pared by 2 bases and J by 7 bases, with 11 bases between. Germline V gene lookup returns CDR1 SQVTM and CDR2 ANQGSEA. There are 13 residues in the CDR3. CDR3 DNA: TGCAGCGTTGAACGGGGGGGGAGTGAAAAACTGTTTTTT. Translated, it gives CSVERGGSEKLFF.